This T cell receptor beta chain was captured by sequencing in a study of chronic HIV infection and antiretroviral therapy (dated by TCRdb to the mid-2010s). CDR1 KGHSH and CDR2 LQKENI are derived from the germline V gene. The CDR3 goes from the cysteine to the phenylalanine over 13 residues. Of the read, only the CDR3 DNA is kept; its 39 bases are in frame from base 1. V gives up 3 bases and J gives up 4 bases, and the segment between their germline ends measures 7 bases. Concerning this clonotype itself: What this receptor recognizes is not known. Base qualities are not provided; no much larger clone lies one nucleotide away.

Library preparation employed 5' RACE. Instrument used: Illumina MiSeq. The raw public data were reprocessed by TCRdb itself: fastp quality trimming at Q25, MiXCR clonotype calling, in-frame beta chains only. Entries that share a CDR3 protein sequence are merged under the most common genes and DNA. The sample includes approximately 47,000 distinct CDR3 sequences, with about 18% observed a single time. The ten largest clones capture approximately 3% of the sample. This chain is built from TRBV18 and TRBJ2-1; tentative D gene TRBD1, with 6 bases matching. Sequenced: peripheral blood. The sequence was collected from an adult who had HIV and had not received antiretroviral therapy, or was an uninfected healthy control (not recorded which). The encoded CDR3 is CASSPDRYNEQFF. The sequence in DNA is TGTGCCAGCTCACCGGACAGATACAATGAGCAGTTCTTC.